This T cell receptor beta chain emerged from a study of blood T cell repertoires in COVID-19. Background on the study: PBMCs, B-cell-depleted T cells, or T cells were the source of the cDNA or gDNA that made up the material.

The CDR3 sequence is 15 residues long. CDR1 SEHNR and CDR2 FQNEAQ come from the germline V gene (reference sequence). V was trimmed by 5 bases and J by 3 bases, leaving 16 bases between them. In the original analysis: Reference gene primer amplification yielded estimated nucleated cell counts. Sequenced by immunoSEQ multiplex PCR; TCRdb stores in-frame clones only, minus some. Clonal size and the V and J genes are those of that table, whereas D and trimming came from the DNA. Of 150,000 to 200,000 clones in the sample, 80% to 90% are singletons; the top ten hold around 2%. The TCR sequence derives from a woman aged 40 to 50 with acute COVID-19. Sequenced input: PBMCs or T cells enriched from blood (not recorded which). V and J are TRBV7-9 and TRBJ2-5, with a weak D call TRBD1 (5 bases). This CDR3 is CASSPRSGSEETQYF. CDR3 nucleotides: TGTGCCAGCAGCCCCAGGTCAGGGTCCGAAGAGACCCAGTACTTC.